The next 30 T cell receptor beta chains were all read from a single sample in a study of T-cell reconstitution after alpha-beta-depleted transplantation in children. Preparation of the TCRbeta library was carried out with unique molecular identifiers. MiXCR, applied by TCRdb to the PCR reads, yields one record per CDR3 protein. The sample consists of 65,000 to 85,000 distinct CDR3 sequences, 9.5% to 13% of them appearing once. This specimen consisted of PBMCs, obtained before TCRalphabeta/CD19-depleted stem cell transplant. Receptors originate from a boy aged 10-17 years with acute myeloid leukemia, due to receive a stem cell transplant.

This clonotype occurred many times. V usage is TRBV6-5 and J usage is TRBJ1-4; TRBD1 matches at 7 bases. CDR1 is MNHEY and CDR2 is SVGAGI in the germline V gene. This CDR3 has 14 amino acids. The junction had 6 bases not matched to a gene; V was cut back by 6 bases and J by 5 bases. CDR3 amino acids: CASSQGGGNEKLFF. The CDR3 DNA reads as TGTGCCAGCAGCCAGGGGGGAGGGAATGAAAAACTGTTTTTT.

This clonotype was recorded many times. The chain recombines TRBV6-5 with TRBJ2-1, with a weak D call TRBD2 (7 bases). Germline V gene data show CDR1 as MNHEY and CDR2 as SVGAGI. The ends were cut back, 4 bases at V and 6 bases at J, with 19 bases in the middle. The CDR3 has 16 residues. CDR3 DNA sequence: TGTGCCAGCAGTTCCCGGTACGGGGGGCCGGTCAATGAGCAGTTCTTC. Its protein product is CASSSRYGGPVNEQFF.

This clonotype was seen ten or more times. The V gene is TRBV7-8, the J gene TRBJ2-7; D is uncertain. Germline CDR1 is SGHVS and CDR2 is FQNEAQ. Between the trimmed V and J ends, which lost 1 base and 0 bases, there was a span of 4 bases. The CDR3 consists of 13 residues. The CDR3 DNA reads as TGTGCCAGCAGCTTAGGGAACTCCTACGAGCAGTACGTC. Its protein is CASSLGNSYEQYV.

In this sample, this clonotype turned up a few times. CDR3 residues: CASTPTSWDNSYNEQFF. Here the CDR3 DNA reads TGTGCCAGTACCCCGACTAGCTGGGATAACTCCTACAATGAGCAGTTCTTC. The V gene is TRBV19, the J gene TRBJ2-1; 7 bases line up with TRBD2. Per the germline V gene, CDR1 is LNHDA and CDR2 is SQIVND (reference sequence). The CDR3 spans 17 residues. Losses at the gene ends were 7 bases for V and 0 bases for J; bases not matched to a gene: 12.

This clonotype was detected many times. V and J are TRBV29-1 and TRBJ2-1, with 9 bases identical to TRBD2. This CDR3 spans 15 amino acids. V shed 4 bases, J shed 4 bases, and the junction held 8 bases outside the gene matches. Germline V gene data show CDR1 as SQVTM and CDR2 as ANQGSEA. CDR3 in DNA: TGCAGCGTTGTACTCGCGGGAGGGTATTACAATGAGCAGTTCTTC. It translates to CSVVLAGGYYNEQFF.

This clonotype was detected ten times or more. The chain recombines TRBV29-1 with TRBJ2-2, with 7 bases identical to TRBD1. Unmatched junction bases numbered 3, after V lost 3 bases and J lost 2 bases. This CDR3 is 14 amino acids long. Per the germline V gene, CDR1 is SQVTM and CDR2 is ANQGSEA. CDR3 protein: CSVDRQGNTGELFF. The CDR3 DNA reads as TGCAGCGTTGACCGACAGGGAAACACCGGGGAGCTGTTTTTT.

This clonotype was recorded at least ten times. J is TRBJ2-1 and V is TRBV24-1; D perhaps matches TRBD2 (6 bases). Per the germline V gene, CDR1 is KGHDR and CDR2 is SFDVKD. This CDR3 spans 17 amino acids. V lost 3 bases and J 6 bases, leaving 20 bases between the germline ends. CDR3 amino acids: CATSDSLGGGKRNEQFF. The CDR3 bases are TGTGCCACCAGTGATAGCCTTGGTGGCGGGAAACGCAATGAGCAGTTCTTC.

Ten or more counts support this clonotype. The genes are TRBV4-2 and TRBJ2-1; D unclear. Germline V gene lookup returns CDR1 LGHNA and CDR2 YNFKEQ. The CDR3 has 17 residues. V was trimmed by 0 bases and J by 1 base, leaving 13 bases between them. This CDR3 is CASSQEVQRISYNEQFF. The CDR3 bases are TGTGCCAGCAGCCAAGAGGTCCAGCGAATATCCTACAATGAGCAGTTCTTC.

Comment on this clonotype: A far more abundant clone sits one base away, making this likely a read error. The V call is TRBV5-1, the J call TRBJ1-4; no clear D gene. The germline V gene encodes CDR1 SGHRS and CDR2 YFSETQ. The CDR3 sequence is 11 residues long. DNA for the CDR3: TGCGCCAGCAGCTTGGATGAAAAACTGTATTTT. This codes for CASSLDEKLYF.

This clonotype occurred many times. The chain links TRBV12-3 or TRBV12-4 to TRBJ2-6; D may be TRBD1 (6 bases). The V end was cut by 5 bases, the J end by 3 bases, with 17 bases between. The CDR3 runs 17 residues. The CDR3 DNA sequence: TGTGCCAGCAGTACCTATCTGGGGGCGCGTGGGGCCAACGTCCTGACTTTC. Protein product: CASSTYLGARGANVLTF.

This clonotype was observed many times. This chain joins TRBV2 and TRBJ2-7, with D perhaps matching TRBD1 (7 bases). This CDR3 has 16 amino acids. Trimming took 2 bases from V and 3 from J, leaving 17 bases between them. Germline CDR1 is SNHLY and CDR2 is FYNNEI. CDR3 region: CASSETKGQDYYEQYV. Here the CDR3 DNA reads TGTGCCAGCAGTGAAACTAAAGGACAGGACTACTACGAGCAGTACGTC.

V usage is TRBV20-1 and J usage is TRBJ2-1; D is unclear. With 6 bases removed from V and 0 bases from J, the gap between germline ends came to 27 bases. The CDR3 contains 19 residues. Germline V gene data show CDR1 as DFQATT and CDR2 as SNEGSKA (reference sequence). The CDR3 DNA sequence: TGCAGTGCCCCAGCTCGCGGCTTGGGCCCCTATGCCTCCTACAATGAGCAGTTCTTC. It yields the protein CSAPARGLGPYASYNEQFF.

This clonotype was detected many times. The chain employs TRBV7-8 and TRBJ2-2; D is possibly TRBD2 (6 bases). V lost 2 bases, J lost 3 bases, and 10 bases lay in between. CDR3 length: 15 amino acids. Per germline, CDR1 SGHVS and CDR2 FQNEAQ. CDR3 region: CASSLRGFDTGELFF. CDR3 nucleotide sequence: TGTGCCAGCAGCTTACGGGGGTTCGACACCGGGGAGCTGTTTTTT.

The rearrangement uses TRBV27 and TRBJ2-1; D unclear. Germline CDR1 MNHEY, CDR2 SMNVEV (reference sequence). Trimming took 5 bases from V and 2 from J, leaving 13 bases between them. CDR3 length: 15 amino acids. The CDR3 coding sequence is TGTGCCAGCAGTCCGGGCAGATACACCTACAATGAGCAGTTCTTC. Protein sequence: CASSPGRYTYNEQFF.

This clonotype was picked up many times. This chain uses TRBV12-3 or TRBV12-4 with TRBJ2-1; 15 positions match TRBD2. V lost 5 bases, J lost 8 bases, and 7 bases stayed unmatched. The CDR3 covers 16 residues. The CDR3 sequence is CASSHGLAGGPDEQFF. The CDR3 DNA reads TGTGCCAGCAGTCATGGACTAGCGGGGGGGCCGGATGAGCAGTTCTTC.

This clonotype was seen at least ten times. The CDR3 nucleotides are TGTGCCACCAGTGATTTAGGGGCCTACAATGAGCAGTTCTTC. As protein: CATSDLGAYNEQFF. The chain has TRBV24-1 and TRBJ2-1, with D perhaps TRBD1 (5 bases). V shed 1 base and J shed 2 bases, with 5 bases lying between them. The CDR3 sequence is 14 residues long. Looked up from germline, CDR1 is KGHDR and CDR2 is SFDVKD.

This clonotype was seen at least ten times. The chain is built from TRBV11-2 and TRBJ2-1; TRBD1 matches 11 bases. Trimming at V came to 3 bases and at J to 9 bases, leaving 10 bases not matched to a gene. This CDR3 contains 16 residues. CDR1 and CDR2 (germline): SGHAT, FQNNGV. In nucleotides, the CDR3 is TGTGCCAGCAGCTTCAACCCCAGGGGGACAGGGGGTGAGCAGTTCTTC. Translation gives CASSFNPRGTGGEQFF.

Ten or more counts support this clonotype. V and J are TRBV20-1 and TRBJ1-1; 9 positions match TRBD1. V gave up 4 bases and J gave up 0 bases; unmatched junction bases: 6. Germline assignment: CDR1 DFQATT and CDR2 SNEGSKA (reference sequence). CDR3 length: 15 amino acids. The CDR3 reads CSATDRGRMNTEAFF. CDR3 DNA sequence: TGCAGTGCTACGGACAGGGGCAGAATGAACACTGAAGCTTTCTTT.

The sample holds many counts of this clonotype. The chain employs TRBV12-3 or TRBV12-4 and TRBJ1-1; D is unresolved. Trimming cost V 1 base and J 0 bases, with 9 bases left between them. This CDR3 comprises 15 residues. DNA of the CDR3: TGTGCCAGCAGTTTAGGCCCAAGGGTGAACACTGAAGCTTTCTTT. It specifies CASSLGPRVNTEAFF.

The rearrangement uses TRBV6-4 and TRBJ2-1; D is possibly TRBD1 (6 bases). Germline loops: CDR1 MRHNA, CDR2 SNTAGT. Trimming cost V 6 bases and J 7 bases, with 19 bases left between them. This CDR3 has 15 residues. CDR3 coding DNA: TGTGCCAGCAGCCGACAGGACGGGTCGGGGAATGAGCAGTTCTTC. This translates into CASSRQDGSGNEQFF.

This clonotype was counted many times. The chain carries TRBV9 and TRBJ2-7, with 9 bases lining up with TRBD2. CDR1 is SGDLS and CDR2 is YYNGEE in the germline V gene. V shed 3 bases, J shed 0 bases, and the junction held 4 bases outside the gene matches. CDR3 length: 15 amino acids. The CDR3 is CASSASGGSSYEQYF. The CDR3 coding sequence is TGTGCCAGCAGCGCGAGCGGGGGGAGCTCCTACGAGCAGTACTTC.

This clonotype was seen repeatedly, ten times or more. This chain connects TRBV12-3 or TRBV12-4 to TRBJ2-5; perhaps TRBD1 as D (6 bases). CDR3 size: 15 residues. V lost 3 bases and J 4 bases, leaving 15 bases between the germline ends. CDR3 residues: CASSFGGGGAETQYF. In nucleotides, the CDR3 is TGTGCCAGCAGTTTTGGGGGCGGAGGAGCAGAGACCCAGTACTTC.

This clonotype was found many times. The chain joins TRBV6-2 or TRBV6-3 to TRBJ2-1, with D possibly being TRBD1 or TRBD2 (6 bases each). The CDR3 loop spans 15 amino acids. Germline CDR1 and CDR2: MNHEY and SVGEGT. Trimming removed 7 bases at V and 7 bases at J, with 20 bases between. The CDR3 sequence: CASTLGGGFLNEQFF. Written as DNA, the CDR3 is TGTGCCAGCACCCTTGGAGGGGGGTTCTTGAATGAGCAGTTCTTC.

There are a few counts of this clonotype. The chain is built from TRBV5-1 and TRBJ2-3; TRBD2 is a possible D gene (6 bases). CDR1 SGHRS and CDR2 YFSETQ come from the germline V gene. This CDR3 contains 15 residues. V was trimmed by 0 bases and J by 0 bases, leaving 8 bases between them. The CDR3: CASSLAGRSTDTQYF. The DNA for the CDR3 is TGCGCCAGCAGCTTGGCAGGGAGGAGCACAGATACGCAGTATTTT.

The chain uses TRBV11-2 and TRBJ2-2; no reliable D call. The CDR3 spans 15 residues. The V end was cut by 5 bases, the J end by 0 bases, with 10 bases between. CDR1 and CDR2 from the germline V gene are SGHAT and FQNNGV. The CDR3, as DNA: TGTGCCAGCAGCGTGACCGACACGAACACCGGGGAGCTGTTTTTT. It specifies CASSVTDTNTGELFF.

The V and J genes are TRBV27 and TRBJ2-3; 10 bases line up with TRBD1. The V and J ends lost 6 bases and 2 bases, in that order; junction bases with no gene match: 14. The CDR3 is made up of 18 amino acids. Germline-derived CDR1 and CDR2 are MNHEY and SMNVEV (reference sequence). CDR3 sequence reads: CASRNDIRDRGSTDTQYF. The CDR3 nucleotides read TGTGCCAGCAGAAATGACATCCGGGACAGGGGATCCACAGATACGCAGTATTTT.

J is TRBJ2-5 and V is TRBV7-8; 7 nucleotides agree with TRBD1. V lost 5 bases, J lost 0 bases, and 3 bases stayed unmatched. CDR1 and CDR2 from the germline V gene are SGHVS and FQNEAQ. This CDR3 has 14 residues. The CDR3 bases are TGTGCCAGCAGCCCGGGACAGCACCAAGAGACCCAGTACTTC. Amino acids: CASSPGQHQETQYF.

In its sample, this clonotype was seen many times. This chain connects TRBV7-2 to TRBJ2-4; 8 nucleotides line up with TRBD2. Germline CDR1 reads SGHTA; CDR2 reads FQGNSA. This CDR3 is built from 14 residues. The ends lost 4 bases at V and 3 bases at J; junction bases unmatched: 2. The CDR3, as DNA: TGTGCCAGCAGCTCAGCGGGGGTCAAAAACATTCAGTACTTC. Protein product: CASSSAGVKNIQYF. Together with reference TRBV7-2 and TRBJ2-4, the CDR3 gives the full variable domain: GAGVSQSPSNKVTEKGKDVELRCDPISGHTALYWYRQSLGQGLEFLIYFQGNSAPDKSGLPSDRFSAERTGGSVSTLTIQRTQQEDSAVYLCASSSAGVKNIQYFGAGTRLSVL.

This clonotype was detected many times. J is TRBJ2-5 and V is TRBV20-1, with TRBD2 identical over 12 bases. CDR3 length equals 16 residues. The V and J ends lost 6 bases and 9 bases, in that order; junction bases with no gene match: 17. Germline assignment: CDR1 DFQATT and CDR2 SNEGSKA (reference sequence). Here the CDR3 reads CSAGSSGLAGRMAQYF. The CDR3, as DNA: TGCAGTGCCGGATCGTCGGGACTAGCGGGCCGAATGGCCCAGTACTTC.

This clonotype was recorded a few times. This chain links TRBV10-2 with TRBJ2-7, with 15 bases that match TRBD2. CDR1 is WSHSY and CDR2 is SAAADI in the germline V gene. V shed 3 bases and J 3 bases; nucleotides not matched to a gene: 9. There are 18 residues in the CDR3. The DNA for the CDR3 is TGCGCCAGCAGTGATCTCGGACTAGCGGGGGGGATCCTCTACGAGCAGTACGTC. This codes for CASSDLGLAGGILYEQYV.